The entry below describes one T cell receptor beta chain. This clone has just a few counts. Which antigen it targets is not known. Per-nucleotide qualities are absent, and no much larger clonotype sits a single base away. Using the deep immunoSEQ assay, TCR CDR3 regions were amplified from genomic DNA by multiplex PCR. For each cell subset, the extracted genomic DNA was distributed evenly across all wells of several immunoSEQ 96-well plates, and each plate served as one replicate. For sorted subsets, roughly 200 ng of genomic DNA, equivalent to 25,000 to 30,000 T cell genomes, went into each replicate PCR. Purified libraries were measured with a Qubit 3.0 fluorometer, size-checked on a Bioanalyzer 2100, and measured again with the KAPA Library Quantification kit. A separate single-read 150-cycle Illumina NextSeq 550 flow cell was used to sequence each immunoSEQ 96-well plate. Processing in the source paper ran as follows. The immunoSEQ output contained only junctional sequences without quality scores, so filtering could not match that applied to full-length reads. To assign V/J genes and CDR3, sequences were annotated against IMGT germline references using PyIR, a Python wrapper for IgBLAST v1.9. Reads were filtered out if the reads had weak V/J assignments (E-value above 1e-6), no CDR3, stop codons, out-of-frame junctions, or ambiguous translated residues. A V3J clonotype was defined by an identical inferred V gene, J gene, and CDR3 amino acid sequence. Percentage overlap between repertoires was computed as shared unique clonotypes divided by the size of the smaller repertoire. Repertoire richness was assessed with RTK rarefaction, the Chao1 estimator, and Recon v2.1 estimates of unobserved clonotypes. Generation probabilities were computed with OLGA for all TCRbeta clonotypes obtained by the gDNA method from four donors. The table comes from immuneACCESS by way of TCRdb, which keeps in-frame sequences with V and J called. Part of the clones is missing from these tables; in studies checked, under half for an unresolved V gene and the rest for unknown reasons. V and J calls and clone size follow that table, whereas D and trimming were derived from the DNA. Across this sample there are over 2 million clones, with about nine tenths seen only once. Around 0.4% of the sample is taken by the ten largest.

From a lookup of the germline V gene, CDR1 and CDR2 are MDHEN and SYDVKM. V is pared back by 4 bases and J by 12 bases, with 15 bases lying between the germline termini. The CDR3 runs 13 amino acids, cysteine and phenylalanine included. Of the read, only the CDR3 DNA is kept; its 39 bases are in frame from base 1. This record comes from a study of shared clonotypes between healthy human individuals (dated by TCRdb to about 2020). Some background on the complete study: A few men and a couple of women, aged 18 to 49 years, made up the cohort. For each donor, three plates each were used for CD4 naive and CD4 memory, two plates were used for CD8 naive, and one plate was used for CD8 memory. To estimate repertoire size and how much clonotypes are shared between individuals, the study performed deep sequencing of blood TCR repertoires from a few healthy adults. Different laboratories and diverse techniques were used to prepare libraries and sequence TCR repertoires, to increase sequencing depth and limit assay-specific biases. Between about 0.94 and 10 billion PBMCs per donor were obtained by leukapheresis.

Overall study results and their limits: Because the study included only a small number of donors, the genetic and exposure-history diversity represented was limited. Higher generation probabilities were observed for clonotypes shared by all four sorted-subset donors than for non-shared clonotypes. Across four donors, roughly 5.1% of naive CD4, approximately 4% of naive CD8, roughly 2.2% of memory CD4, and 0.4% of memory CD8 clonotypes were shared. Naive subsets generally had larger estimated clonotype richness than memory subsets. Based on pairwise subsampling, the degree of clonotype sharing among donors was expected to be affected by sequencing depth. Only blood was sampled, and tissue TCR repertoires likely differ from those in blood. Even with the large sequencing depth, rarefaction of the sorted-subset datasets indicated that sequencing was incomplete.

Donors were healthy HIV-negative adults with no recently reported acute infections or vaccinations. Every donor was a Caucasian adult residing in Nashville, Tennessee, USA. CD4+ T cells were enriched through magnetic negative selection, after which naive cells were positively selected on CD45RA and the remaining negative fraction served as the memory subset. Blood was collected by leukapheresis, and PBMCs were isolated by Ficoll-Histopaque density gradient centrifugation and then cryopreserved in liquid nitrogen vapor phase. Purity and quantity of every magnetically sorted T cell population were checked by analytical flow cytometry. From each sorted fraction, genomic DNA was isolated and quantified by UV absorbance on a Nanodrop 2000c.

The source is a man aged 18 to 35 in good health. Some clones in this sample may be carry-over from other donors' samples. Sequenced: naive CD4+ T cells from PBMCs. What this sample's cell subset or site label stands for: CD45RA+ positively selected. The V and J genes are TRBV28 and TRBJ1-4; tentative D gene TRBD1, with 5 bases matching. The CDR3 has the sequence CASSWTSIDELFF. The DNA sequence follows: TGTGCCAGCAGTTGGACATCCATAGACGAACTGTTTTTT.